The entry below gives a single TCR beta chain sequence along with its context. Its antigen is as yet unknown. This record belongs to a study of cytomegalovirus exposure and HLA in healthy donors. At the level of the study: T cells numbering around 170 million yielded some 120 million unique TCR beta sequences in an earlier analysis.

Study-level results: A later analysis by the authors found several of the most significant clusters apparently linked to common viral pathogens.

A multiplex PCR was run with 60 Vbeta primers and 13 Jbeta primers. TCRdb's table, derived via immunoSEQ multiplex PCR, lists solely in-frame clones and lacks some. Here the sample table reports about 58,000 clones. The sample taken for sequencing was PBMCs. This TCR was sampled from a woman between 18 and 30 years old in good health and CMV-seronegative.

For the CDR3, the DNA is TGTGCCAGCAGGGTAATAGCGGGGCGCTACGAGCAGTACTTC. It specifies CASRVIAGRYEQYF. The V gene is TRBV2, the J gene TRBJ2-7; 8 nucleotides align to TRBD2. Unmatched junction bases numbered 7, after V lost 6 bases and J lost 3 bases. The CDR3 consists of 14 residues. CDR1 SNHLY and CDR2 FYNNEI come from the germline V gene.